Each of the 21 T cell receptor beta chains below was sequenced from the same sample in a study of T cell responses to AZD1222 COVID-19 vaccine. The assay was immunoSEQ multiplex PCR, and TCRdb's table has in-frame clones only and misses some. The sample yields 150,000 or so clones, more than 85% seen once. This specimen was peripheral blood, taken on day 0 of MenACWY control vaccination. These receptors all come from an adult in good health.

The V and J genes are TRBV7-9 and TRBJ2-2; 7 nucleotides line up with TRBD2. Trimming took 0 bases from V and 1 from J; bases not matched to a gene: 2. The CDR3 covers 16 residues. The germline CDR1 and CDR2 sequences are SEHNR and FQNEAQ (reference sequence). CDR3: CASSLALAVNTGELFF. In DNA form, the CDR3 reads TGTGCCAGCAGCTTAGCTCTAGCGGTGAACACCGGGGAGCTGTTTTTT.

This chain uses TRBV27 with TRBJ1-5; TRBD1 is a possible D gene (6 bases). Trimming shortened V by 6 bases and J by 2 bases, and 11 bases separated the two germline ends. This CDR3 is 14 amino acids long. CDR1 is MNHEY, CDR2 SMNVEV, per germline (reference sequence). Here the CDR3 DNA reads TGTGCCAGCAGGCCCTCAGGGGGCAATCAGCCCCAGCATTTT. It codes for CASRPSGGNQPQHF.

The chain has TRBV6-5 and TRBJ1-5, with 7 positions matching TRBD1. The CDR3 totals 15 residues. V was clipped by 5 bases and J by 5 bases; unmatched bases: 9. From germline, CDR1 is MNHEY and CDR2 SVGAGI. The CDR3 nucleotides read TGTGCCAGCAGTAGGACAGGCGGGGAACATCAGCCCCAGCATTTT. It translates to CASSRTGGEHQPQHF.

The chain uses TRBV6-5 and TRBJ1-2; possible D gene TRBD1, 6 bases. The CDR3 is made up of 13 amino acids. Trimming took off 6 bases at V and 3 bases at J, with 11 bases between the two ends. Germline CDR1 and CDR2: MNHEY and SVGAGI. The CDR3 DNA follows: TGTGCCAGCAGAACAGGGCGATACTATGGCTACACCTTC. This translates into CASRTGRYYGYTF.

This clone has just a few counts. The genes are TRBV19 and TRBJ2-1; possible D gene TRBD1, 6 bases. V shed 1 base and J shed 10 bases, with 14 bases lying between them. The CDR3 totals 14 residues. Germline V CDR1 and CDR2: LNHDA, SQIVND (reference sequence). The CDR3 DNA follows: TGTGCCAGTAGTATAGGTGGCAGGGGACGCGAGCAGTTCTTC. It specifies CASSIGGRGREQFF.

The rearrangement joins TRBV21-1 to TRBJ2-1; the tabulated D call, TRBD2, remains unverified against the DNA. TRBV21-1 is described as a pseudogene. The CDR3 has 16 amino acids. CDR3 sequence: CASSKLAGVFRNEQFF. CDR3 in DNA: TGTGCCAGCAGCAAGCTAGCGGGAGTTTTTAGGAATGAGCAGTTCTTC.

The chain recombines TRBV4-3 with TRBJ2-5; weak D call: TRBD1 (5 bases). Trimming shortened V by 1 base and J by 7 bases, and 19 bases separated the two germline ends. Germline CDR1 is LGHNA and CDR2 is YSLEER. The CDR3 is 16 residues long. The CDR3 bases are TGCGCCAGCAGCCAAGGGTTTGGGGCAGCAGCCCGGACCCAGTACTTC. Its protein is CASSQGFGAAARTQYF.

V and J are TRBV14 and TRBJ1-2; maybe TRBD1 (5 bases). This CDR3 is 15 amino acids long. Germline V CDR1 and CDR2: SGHDN, FVKESK. With 1 base removed from V and 2 bases from J, the gap between germline ends came to 11 bases. The CDR3 sequence: CASSQVPGTNYGYTF. The CDR3, as DNA: TGTGCCAGCAGCCAAGTCCCGGGGACGAACTATGGCTACACCTTC.

This rearrangement joins TRBV6-5 to TRBJ2-5; D is tentatively TRBD1 or TRBD2 (5 bases each). The CDR3 has 13 amino acids. CDR1 and CDR2 (germline): MNHEY, SVGAGI. Deletions cut 5 bases from V and 3 bases from J, with 10 bases between. CDR3 DNA: TGTGCCAGCAGTCCGGGACCCAAAGAGACCCAGTACTTC. As protein: CASSPGPKETQYF.

The rearrangement uses TRBV18 and TRBJ2-5; D unresolved. The CDR3 consists of 14 residues. In germline, CDR1 is KGHSH, CDR2 LQKENI. The V gene lost 1 base and the J gene lost 3 bases, with 9 bases spanning the gap. Written as DNA, the CDR3 is TGTGCCAGCTCACCACTTCCAGTGAAAGAGACCCAGTACTTC. Protein sequence: CASSPLPVKETQYF.

The rearrangement joins TRBV29-1 to TRBJ2-3, with 7 bases aligning to TRBD1. CDR1 and CDR2 from the germline V gene are SQVTM and ANQGSEA. The CDR3 is made up of 13 amino acids. The junction had 9 bases not matched to a gene; V was cut back by 7 bases and J by 5 bases. CDR3 in amino acids: CSGDRAFGDTQYF. The CDR3 nucleotides are TGCAGCGGTGACAGGGCTTTCGGAGATACGCAGTATTTT.

This chain uses TRBV21-1 with TRBJ1-3. TRBV21-1 is shown as a pseudogene. This CDR3 is built from 21 residues. The CDR3 loop is CASSPPGNKLSLPGPGNTIYF. The CDR3 DNA follows: TGTGCCAGCAGCCCTCCCGGTAACAAACTATCTCTCCCAGGCCCTGGAAACACCATATATTTT.

The chain couples TRBV5-1 to TRBJ1-6; no reliable D call. The CDR3 consists of 14 residues. CDR1 is SGHRS, CDR2 YFSETQ, per germline. V was cut by 7 bases and J by 1 base, with 9 bases left in between. The CDR3 sequence is CASAEGSYNSPLHF. CDR3 nucleotides: TGCGCCAGCGCCGAGGGATCCTATAATTCACCCCTCCACTTT.

The genes are TRBV5-1 and TRBJ2-7; D may correspond to TRBD1 or TRBD2 (5 bases each). Germline V gene data show CDR1 as SGHRS and CDR2 as YFSETQ. V lost 1 base and J 7 bases, leaving 15 bases between the germline ends. This CDR3 has 14 residues. The CDR3 loop reads CASSLTQGSGEQYF. The CDR3 bases are TGCGCCAGCAGCTTGACTCAGGGCTCGGGGGAGCAGTACTTC.

J is TRBJ1-1 and V is TRBV19; D is uncertain. Trimming shortened V by 7 bases and J by 6 bases, and 15 bases separated the two germline ends. Per the germline V gene, CDR1 is LNHDA and CDR2 is SQIVND (reference sequence). CDR3 length: 13 residues. This CDR3 reads CASKAWLRSEAFF. CDR3 DNA sequence: TGTGCCAGTAAAGCATGGCTGCGATCTGAAGCTTTCTTT.

The chain recombines TRBV24-1 with TRBJ1-6; D is possibly TRBD1 (6 bases). The CDR3 spans 15 residues. V lost 7 bases and J lost 2, with 11 bases in between. In germline, CDR1 is KGHDR, CDR2 SFDVKD. CDR3 sequence: CATRVGQPYNSPLHF. In DNA form, the CDR3 reads TGTGCCACCAGAGTCGGACAGCCCTATAATTCACCCCTCCACTTT.

The gene calls are TRBV5-5 and TRBJ2-7, with 10 bases that match TRBD1. The germline V gene encodes CDR1 SGHKS and CDR2 YYEKEE (reference sequence). The junction had 10 bases not matched to a gene; V was cut back by 3 bases and J by 1 base. The CDR3 has 17 residues. The CDR3: CASSSVGQGLGSYEQYF. The DNA for the CDR3 is TGTGCCAGCAGCTCGGTGGGACAGGGGTTAGGGTCCTACGAGCAGTACTTC. Using reference TRBV5-5 and TRBJ2-7 for the parts outside the CDR3, the full variable domain is DAGVTQSPTHLIKTRGQQVTLRCSPISGHKSVSWYQQVLGQGPQFIFQYYEKEERGRGNFPDRFSARQFPNYSSELNVNALLLGDSALYLCASSSVGQGLGSYEQYFGPGTRLTVT.

This sequence joins TRBV3-1 (or the pseudogene TRBV3-2) and TRBJ2-4; 8 bases fit TRBD1. CDR1 and CDR2 from the germline V gene are LGHDT and YNNKEL (reference sequence). The CDR3 consists of 17 residues. Trimming at V came to 3 bases and at J to 6 bases, leaving 13 bases not matched to a gene. As DNA, the CDR3 is TGTGCCAGCAGCCAGGGGACCGGACAGGGTTCGGGAAACATTCAGTACTTC. This gives the protein CASSQGTGQGSGNIQYF.

The V and J genes are TRBV19 and TRBJ1-2, with 7 bases aligning to TRBD1. This CDR3 comprises 14 residues. Looked up from germline, CDR1 is LNHDA and CDR2 is SQIVND (reference sequence). The V and J ends lost 3 bases and 6 bases, in that order; junction bases with no gene match: 7. CDR3 sequence: CASSIATGTHGYTF. The CDR3 DNA reads as TGTGCCAGTAGTATCGCGACAGGGACCCATGGCTACACCTTC.

The chain recombines TRBV5-1 with TRBJ1-1, with 9 bases lining up with TRBD1. This CDR3 spans 18 amino acids. Germline V gene lookup returns CDR1 SGHRS and CDR2 YFSETQ. V was clipped by 1 base and J by 4 bases; unmatched bases: 14. The CDR3 DNA follows: TGCGCCAGCAGCTTGACACCCCGGGACAGGGATTATGTCACTGAAGCTTTCTTT. Translating gives CASSLTPRDRDYVTEAFF.

In the case of this clone: At one boundary the junction diverges from the germline segment, which might be a read error. The chain uses TRBV4-3 and TRBJ1-6; D is undetermined. Germline lookup yields CDR1 LGHNA and CDR2 YSLEER. The CDR3 length is 13 residues. CDR3 sequence: CASSQDPNSPLHF. CDR3 in DNA: TGCGCCAGCAGCCAAGACCCCAATTCGCCCCTCCACTTT.